The 5 T cell receptor beta chains presented below share a single source sample, sequenced in a study of cytomegalovirus exposure and HLA in healthy donors. It was with 60 Vbeta and 13 Jbeta primers that the PCR ran. TCRdb keeps only in-frame clones here, not all; method: immunoSEQ multiplex PCR. The data contain around 130,000 clones, 85% to 90% of them singletons. The material sequenced was PBMCs. These receptors originate from a woman under 40 in good health and CMV-seropositive.

Points on this clone: The same CDR3 arises from other DNA sequences in this sample as well. The rearrangement links TRBV5-1 to TRBJ2-3; TRBD1 is a possible D gene (6 bases). V lost 0 bases and J 1 base, leaving 6 bases between the germline ends. CDR1 and CDR2 from the germline V gene are SGHRS and YFSETQ. This CDR3 spans 14 amino acids. The CDR3 coding sequence is TGCGCCAGCAGCTTGGACAGGGGCACAGATACGCAGTATTTT. Translating gives CASSLDRGTDTQYF.

The CDR3 nucleotides read TGTGCCATCAGCCGAGCAGGGGAAAAACTGTTTTTT. Its protein is CAISRAGEKLFF. The gene calls are TRBV10-3 and TRBJ1-4; the D gene is possibly TRBD1 (5 bases). Trimming removed 6 bases at V and 8 bases at J, with 10 bases between. This CDR3 has 12 residues. CDR1 is ENHRY, CDR2 SYGVKD, per germline.

This clone has just a few counts. V and J are TRBV6-5 and TRBJ2-7, with 11 bases aligning to TRBD1. Trimming cost V 6 bases and J 2 bases; bases outside gene matches: 3. The CDR3 is 14 residues long. Germline CDR1 reads MNHEY; CDR2 reads SVGAGI. CDR3 protein: CASRGQGVPYEQYF. The CDR3 DNA sequence: TGTGCCAGCAGGGGACAGGGGGTTCCCTACGAGCAGTACTTC.

J is TRBJ2-3 and V is TRBV4-2; 7 positions agree with TRBD2. CDR3 length: 15 amino acids. V was pared by 1 base and J by 2 bases, with 3 bases of the junction left unmatched. Looked up from germline, CDR1 is LGHNA and CDR2 is YNFKEQ. Written as DNA, the CDR3 is TGTGCCAGCAGCCAAGTAGCGGGCACCACAGATACGCAGTATTTT. Its translation: CASSQVAGTTDTQYF.

This clone was picked up one time. This chain uses TRBV5-4 with TRBJ2-3; 9 bases match TRBD1. CDR3 length equals 14 residues. CDR1 and CDR2 (germline): SGHNT, YYREEE (reference sequence). J was trimmed by 6 bases and V by 4 bases; bases with no gene match: 6. CDR3: CASSPDRGVDTQYF. DNA of the CDR3: TGTGCCAGCAGCCCGGACAGGGGAGTGGATACGCAGTATTTT. Supplemented by reference TRBV5-4 and TRBJ2-3, the full variable domain reads ETGVTQSPTHLIKTRGQQVTLRCSSQSGHNTVSWYQQALGQGPQFIFQYYREEENGRGNFPPRFSGLQFPNYSSELNVNALELDDSALYLCASSPDRGVDTQYFGPGTRLTVL.